This T cell receptor beta chain was captured by sequencing in a study of blood T cell repertoires in COVID-19. About the study: Donors in the United States, Italy and Spain gave samples during acute or convalescent COVID-19. Sources were T cells, B-cell-depleted T cells, or PBMCs; the material itself was cDNA or gDNA.

The sample holds a few counts of this clone. CDR1 and CDR2 (germline): SEHNR, FQNEAQ (reference sequence). V was trimmed by 6 bases and J by 3 bases, leaving 11 bases between them. CDR3 length: 14 residues. As handled by the study authors: Amplifying reference gene primers gave estimates of nucleated cell counts. Data came from immunoSEQ multiplex PCR; TCRdb stores just in-frame clones and leaves some out. The V and J calls and clone size were taken over from that table, and D and trimming were inferred from the DNA. The sample lists about 160,000 clones, approximately 85% occurring once. V gene TRBV7-9 combines with J gene TRBJ2-2, with a possible D match to TRBD1 (6 bases). The clonotype was recovered from a man in his fifties or sixties who had recovered from COVID-19. The specimen sequenced was peripheral blood. CDR3 nucleotide sequence: TGTGCCAGCAGGCTGGCAGGGGACACCGGGGAGCTGTTTTTT. It yields the protein CASRLAGDTGELFF.